Listed here are 20 T cell receptor beta chains from one sample, sequenced in a study of cytomegalovirus exposure and HLA in healthy donors. Assay: immunoSEQ multiplex PCR; the TCRdb copy retains only in-frame clones and omits some. The sample holds some 190,000 clones, about 84% seen once. The sequenced material came from PBMCs. Receptor source: a young woman in good health and CMV-seronegative.

The V call is TRBV7-9, the J call TRBJ2-5; 7 bases are shared with TRBD1. The CDR3 has 17 residues. The junction had 15 bases not matched to a gene; V was cut back by 3 bases and J by 5 bases. Germline values: CDR1 SEHNR, CDR2 FQNEAQ (reference sequence). The CDR3 spells CASSFGSFEGAGETQYF. CDR3 coding DNA: TGTGCCAGCAGCTTTGGTAGTTTTGAGGGGGCTGGGGAGACCCAGTACTTC.

The chain combines TRBV5-4 with TRBJ2-7; tentatively, D is TRBD1 (6 bases). Trimming shortened V by 5 bases and J by 3 bases, and 21 bases separated the two germline ends. The CDR3 is 16 residues long. Germline assignment: CDR1 SGHNT and CDR2 YYREEE (reference sequence). The CDR3 sequence is CASSHAIMGHYYEQYF. CDR3 coding DNA: TGTGCCAGCAGTCACGCGATTATGGGACACTACTACGAGCAGTACTTC.

This chain connects TRBV2 to TRBJ1-1; a possible D gene is TRBD1 (5 bases). The V gene lost 4 bases and the J gene lost 7 bases, with 10 bases spanning the gap. CDR1 is SNHLY and CDR2 is FYNNEI in the germline V gene. This CDR3 is 12 amino acids long. CDR3 DNA: TGTGCCAGCAGTGGGTCTAGGGGTGAAGCTTTCTTT. It yields the protein CASSGSRGEAFF.

V usage is TRBV7-9 and J usage is TRBJ2-7, with TRBD1 matching 8 bases. The V gene's germline CDR1 is SEHNR and CDR2 FQNEAQ (reference sequence). The trim removed 6 bases at V and 3 bases at J, leaving 10 bases unmatched. The CDR3 has 15 residues. CDR3 nucleotides: TGTGCCAGCAGTCTTACCGGGACAGGTATCTACGAGCAGTACTTC. Translated, it gives CASSLTGTGIYEQYF.

The count of this clone is one. The rearrangement links TRBV27 to TRBJ1-1; 8 nucleotides line up with TRBD1. Germline CDR1 reads MNHEY; CDR2 reads SMNVEV (reference sequence). The V segment lost 7 bases and the J segment 5 bases; nucleotides outside the gene matches: 3. This CDR3 has 12 residues. The CDR3 spells CASTGQETEAFF. CDR3 nucleotides: TGTGCCAGCACGGGACAGGAGACTGAAGCTTTCTTT.

V is TRBV5-8 and J is TRBJ1-1, with 9 bases that match TRBD1. Germline V gene sequence: CDR1 SGHTS, CDR2 YDEGEE. V lost 5 bases, J lost 7 bases, and 12 bases stayed unmatched. This CDR3 comprises 15 residues. CDR3 amino acids: CASSSWTGAPIEAFF. The CDR3 DNA sequence: TGTGCCAGCAGTTCCTGGACAGGGGCACCTATTGAAGCTTTCTTT.

The rearrangement uses TRBV4-1 and TRBJ2-5; TRBD2 matches at 9 bases. Germline V lookup: CDR1 MGHRA, CDR2 YSYEKL. The CDR3 is made up of 17 amino acids. The V and J ends lost 4 bases and 0 bases, in that order; junction bases with no gene match: 9. Written as DNA, the CDR3 is TGCGCCAGCAGCCCTGCCAGCGGGGGGCTGTACCAAGAGACCCAGTACTTC. Protein product: CASSPASGGLYQETQYF.

The CDR3 DNA sequence: TGTGCCAGCGGGCAGGACAGGACATACACTGAAGCTTTCTTT. Translating gives CASGQDRTYTEAFF. The J gene is TRBJ1-1, the V gene TRBV27; 7 positions match TRBD1. CDR3 size: 14 residues. Losses at the gene ends were 8 bases for V and 3 bases for J; bases not matched to a gene: 9. CDR1 MNHEY and CDR2 SMNVEV come from the germline V gene (reference sequence).

The chain links TRBV29-1 to TRBJ2-1; 7 bases are a match to TRBD2. Germline-derived CDR1 and CDR2 are SQVTM and ANQGSEA. This CDR3 spans 12 amino acids. The V segment lost 3 bases and the J segment 7 bases; nucleotides outside the gene matches: 3. CDR3: CSVDGLGNEQFF. The CDR3 DNA follows: TGCAGCGTTGACGGACTAGGGAATGAGCAGTTCTTC.

The V and J genes are TRBV5-1 and TRBJ2-5; 11 bases map to TRBD2. The CDR3 is made up of 16 amino acids. With 0 bases clipped from V and 2 bases from J, the junction kept 3 bases outside the gene matches. Germline V gene data show CDR1 as SGHRS and CDR2 as YFSETQ. Here the CDR3 reads CASSLVTSGRQETQYF. In DNA form, the CDR3 reads TGCGCCAGCAGCTTGGTTACTAGCGGGAGACAAGAGACCCAGTACTTC.

The chain uses TRBV27 and TRBJ2-7, with TRBD1 identical over 7 bases. The trim removed 4 bases at V and 6 bases at J, leaving 9 bases unmatched. The V gene's germline CDR1 is MNHEY and CDR2 SMNVEV (reference sequence). CDR3 length: 14 amino acids. CDR3 in DNA: TGTGCCAGCAGTTCGGCCAGGGGGATCCCCGAGCAGTACTTC. It codes for CASSSARGIPEQYF.

V gene TRBV28 combines with J gene TRBJ1-3, with D perhaps matching TRBD1 (5 bases). This CDR3 has 14 amino acids. From germline, CDR1 is MDHEN and CDR2 SYDVKM. V gave up 5 bases and J gave up 4 bases, with 12 bases separating them. Here the CDR3 DNA reads TGTGCCAGCAGTAGCCCAGGGAAGGGAAACACCATATATTTT. Encoded protein: CASSSPGKGNTIYF.

The chain is built from TRBV2 and TRBJ1-1; possible D gene TRBD1, 6 bases. V gave up 7 bases and J gave up 3 bases, with 15 bases separating them. The CDR3 contains 14 residues. CDR1 and CDR2 from the germline V gene are SNHLY and FYNNEI. This CDR3 reads CASNGGQTDTEAFF. Written as DNA, the CDR3 is TGTGCCAGCAACGGAGGACAGACGGACACTGAAGCTTTCTTT.

This chain joins TRBV18 and TRBJ2-6; TRBD1 matches at 9 bases. After removal of 4 bases from V and 4 bases from J, the junction contained 14 bases not matched to a gene. This CDR3 has 19 residues. Germline loops: CDR1 KGHSH, CDR2 LQKENI. This chain's CDR3 is CASSLGTGFFLLGANVLTF. CDR3 DNA: TGTGCCAGCTCACTCGGGACAGGGTTCTTTTTATTAGGGGCCAACGTCCTGACTTTC.

This clone was counted once. The chain is built from TRBV7-8 and TRBJ1-2; the D gene is possibly TRBD1 (6 bases). The CDR3 is 16 residues long. Trimming took off 5 bases at V and 4 bases at J, with 20 bases between the two ends. CDR1 and CDR2 from the germline V gene are SGHVS and FQNEAQ. The CDR3 spells CASSPSGGLNLYGYTF. The CDR3 DNA follows: TGTGCCAGCAGCCCCTCTGGGGGCCTCAACCTCTATGGCTACACCTTC.

The chain has TRBV7-3 and TRBJ2-1; 12 bases line up with TRBD1. In germline, CDR1 is SGHTA, CDR2 FQGTGA. CDR3 length equals 15 residues. With 6 bases clipped from V and 10 bases from J, the junction kept 10 bases outside the gene matches. The CDR3, as DNA: TGTGCCAGCAGTATTATGGGGACAGGGGGCTGGGAGCAGTTCTTC. As protein: CASSIMGTGGWEQFF.

The count of this clone is one. This chain uses TRBV5-1 with TRBJ2-1, with 9 nucleotides matching TRBD2. Trimming took 4 bases from V and 9 from J; bases not matched to a gene: 11. CDR3 length equals 15 residues. Germline loops: CDR1 SGHRS, CDR2 YFSETQ. The CDR3 here is CASSPEAGGRGEQFF. The CDR3 DNA sequence: TGCGCCAGCAGCCCTGAGGCGGGAGGGAGGGGTGAGCAGTTCTTC.

The genes are TRBV6-6 and TRBJ2-7, with a tentative D call TRBD2 (5 bases). V was shortened by 8 bases and J by 0 bases, with 14 bases between the two germline ends. CDR3 length: 14 amino acids. Germline V lookup: CDR1 MNHNY, CDR2 SVGAGI (reference sequence). CDR3 coding DNA: TGTGCCAGCCGAGGACTTGGGAGCTCCTACGAGCAGTACTTC. It is translated as CASRGLGSSYEQYF.

This sequence joins TRBV5-6 and TRBJ1-2; 7 bases align to TRBD1. The V segment lost 4 bases and the J segment 10 bases; nucleotides outside the gene matches: 16. This CDR3 region has 15 residues. Germline lookup yields CDR1 SGHDT and CDR2 YYEEEE. This chain's CDR3 is CASSPETGLGVDYTF. In DNA form, the CDR3 reads TGTGCCAGCAGCCCTGAGACAGGGCTGGGGGTAGACTACACCTTC.

The chain combines TRBV5-4 with TRBJ1-2, with 8 bases lining up with TRBD1. The CDR3 covers 14 residues. CDR1 is SGHNT and CDR2 is YYREEE in the germline V gene (reference sequence). The V segment lost 1 base and the J segment 5 bases; nucleotides outside the gene matches: 4. In nucleotides, the CDR3 is TGTGCCAGCAGCTTGCGGGACAGGATTTATGGCTACACCTTC. Its protein is CASSLRDRIYGYTF.